A few counts support the clone carrying this T cell receptor beta chain. Antigen unknown. The sample belongs to a study of glioma-infiltrating T cells. Amplification of TCR alpha and beta CDR3 regions from RNA used iRepertoire nested multiplex PCR. Tissue mRNA or PBMC total RNA, roughly 85-450 ng, went into one-step reverse transcription and amplification. MiXCR, applied by TCRdb to the multiplex PCR reads, yields one record per CDR3 protein. The table has some 150,000 distinct CDR3 sequences, roughly two fifths seen once. J gave up 3 bases and V 4 bases, and 5 bases lay outside the gene matches. The V gene's germline CDR1 is DFQATT and CDR2 SNEGSKA (reference sequence). The CDR3 extends over 14 amino acids. General study results and limits: Only very few CDR3 sequences appeared in both tissue and blood. Non-neoplastic patients had below-expected tissue-blood divergence, while all gliomas exceeded expectation.

The V and J genes are TRBV20-1 and TRBJ2-1, with TRBD2 identical over 8 bases. The material sequenced was glioma tissue, nonneoplastic brain tissue, or PBMCs (not recorded which). The clonotype comes from a human donor with low-grade glioma or glioblastoma, undergoing nonglioma brain surgery, or in good health (not recorded which). CDR3 sequence reads: CSAIVTSGYNEQFF. The CDR3 region has the DNA TGCAGTGCTATCGTCACTAGCGGCTACAATGAGCAGTTCTTC.